The next 16 T cell receptor beta chains were all read from a single sample in a study of T-cell memory formation after mild COVID-19. TCRdb used MiXCR to reprocess the 5' RACE reads, holding one entry per CDR3 protein. The table shows roughly 47,000 distinct CDR3 sequences, with approximately 7% occurring only once. The sequenced sample was PBMCs or a T cell subset sorted from them (not recorded which). These receptors were collected from a man between 18 and 29 years old who had mild COVID-19 (a few samples of this study predate the infection). Cell type and time point are not known.

The genes are TRBV5-5 and TRBJ1-5; a weak D match, TRBD1 (6 bases). The CDR3 extends over 15 amino acids. The germline V gene encodes CDR1 SGHKS and CDR2 YYEKEE (reference sequence). With 0 bases removed from V and 4 bases from J, the gap between germline ends came to 11 bases. In nucleotides, the CDR3 is TGTGCCAGCAGCTTGGGACAGGTTGGTAATCAGCCCCAGCATTTT. Encoded protein: CASSLGQVGNQPQHF.

The table lists this clonotype with a few counts. V is TRBV5-6 and J is TRBJ2-5, with 9 bases fitting TRBD2. CDR3 length equals 16 residues. V trimming: 3 bases; J trimming: 1 base; junction bases outside the gene matches: 7. Germline assignment: CDR1 SGHDT and CDR2 YYEEEE. The CDR3 sequence: CASSSRGAGGQETQYF. The CDR3 DNA reads TGTGCCAGCAGCTCCCGGGGAGCGGGGGGCCAAGAGACCCAGTACTTC.

V gene TRBV2 combines with J gene TRBJ1-1, with no clear D. Per the germline V gene, CDR1 is SNHLY and CDR2 is FYNNEI. Trimming removed 9 bases from V and 4 bases from J, with 9 bases in between. CDR3 length: 11 residues. The CDR3 protein is CASGKGTEAFF. Written as DNA, the CDR3 is TGTGCCAGTGGGAAAGGCACTGAAGCTTTCTTT.

In this sample, this clonotype turned up a few times. The chain is built from TRBV7-2 and TRBJ2-7; TRBD2 is a possible D gene (5 bases). The V end was cut by 2 bases, the J end by 5 bases, with 7 bases between. Per the germline V gene, CDR1 is SGHTA and CDR2 is FQGNSA. The CDR3 loop spans 12 amino acids. CDR3 sequence: CASSLREDEQYF. CDR3 nucleotide sequence: TGTGCCAGCAGCTTACGGGAAGACGAGCAGTACTTC.

This clonotype was counted between two and nine times. V usage is TRBV5-1 and J usage is TRBJ1-1; maybe TRBD1 (5 bases). CDR1 is SGHRS and CDR2 is YFSETQ in the germline V gene. The CDR3 totals 15 residues. V was cut by 5 bases and J by 1 base, with 15 bases left in between. The CDR3 DNA is TGCGCCAGCAGACCGGGACTCACGGAGAACACTGAAGCTTTCTTT. Translation: CASRPGLTENTEAFF.

There are many counts of this clonotype. In DNA form, the CDR3 reads TGTGCCAGCAGCCCGGTTGGACTAGCGGGGGGAGATACGCAGTATTTT. Protein product: CASSPVGLAGGDTQYF. J is TRBJ2-3 and V is TRBV7-3; 14 bases align to TRBD2. Germline CDR1 and CDR2: SGHTA and FQGTGA. The trim removed 5 bases at V and 5 bases at J, leaving 6 bases unmatched. This CDR3 is 16 amino acids long. Full variable domain (remainder filled in from reference TRBV7-3 and TRBJ2-3): GAGVSQTPSNKVTEKGKYVELRCDPISGHTALYWYRQSLGQGPEFLIYFQGTGAADDSGLPNDRFFAVRPEGSVSTLKIQRTERGDSAVYLCASSPVGLAGGDTQYFGPGTRLTVL.

This clonotype has only a few counts. CDR3 nucleotides: TGCAGTGCTAGAAGCGGGGCCCCAGATACGCAGTATTTT. It specifies CSARSGAPDTQYF. The genes are TRBV20-1 and TRBJ2-3, with 7 bases lining up with TRBD2. Per germline, CDR1 DFQATT and CDR2 SNEGSKA (reference sequence). CDR3 length equals 13 residues. V was clipped by 2 bases and J by 4 bases; unmatched bases: 3.

In this sample, this clonotype turned up a few times. V gene TRBV12-3 or TRBV12-4 combines with J gene TRBJ1-1; D perhaps matches TRBD1 (5 bases). CDR3 length: 13 amino acids. The V gene lost 7 bases and the J gene lost 1 base, with 10 bases spanning the gap. The CDR3 here is CASTNQGNTEAFF. CDR3 in DNA: TGTGCCAGCACTAATCAGGGGAACACTGAAGCTTTCTTT.

There are many counts of this clonotype. The gene calls are TRBV4-3 and TRBJ2-3, with TRBD2 matching 16 bases. V was pared by 0 bases and J by 6 bases, with 3 bases of the junction left unmatched. CDR3 length equals 17 residues. Germline V gene sequence: CDR1 LGHNA, CDR2 YSLEER. The CDR3 reads CASSQEGLAGGSDTQYF. The CDR3 DNA reads as TGCGCCAGCAGCCAAGAGGGACTAGCGGGGGGGAGCGATACGCAGTATTTT.

This clonotype has only one observation. A much larger clone lies one base from this, so it may be a read error. Given the absence of the conserved phenylalanine or tryptophan at the CDR3 end, a read error is likely. V usage is TRBV24-1 and J usage is TRBJ2-6; tentatively, D is TRBD1 (5 bases). There are 14 residues in the CDR3. The ends were cut back, 9 bases at V and 2 bases at J, with 10 bases in the middle. Germline V gene lookup returns CDR1 KGHDR and CDR2 SFDVKD. The CDR3 region has the DNA TGTGCCACCGGGGCCCGCACTGGGGCCAACGTCCTGACTTTA. This translates into CATGARTGANVLTL.

J is TRBJ2-5 and V is TRBV20-1; TRBD2 aligns across 10 bases. This CDR3 has 15 residues. The trim removed 0 bases at V and 6 bases at J, leaving 7 bases unmatched. CDR1 DFQATT and CDR2 SNEGSKA come from the germline V gene (reference sequence). The CDR3 region has the DNA TGCAGTGCTAGAGACCCGGGACTAGCGACGAAGACCCAGTACTTC. Its protein is CSARDPGLATKTQYF.

This chain uses TRBV7-3 with TRBJ1-1, with a tentative D call TRBD1 (5 bases). The V and J ends lost 5 bases and 9 bases respectively, with 16 bases between them. From germline, CDR1 is SGHTA and CDR2 FQGTGA. The CDR3 runs to 13 residues. CDR3 protein: CASSPSPGTQAFF. The DNA for the CDR3 is TGTGCCAGCAGCCCCTCCCCGGGGACCCAAGCTTTCTTT.

In this sample, this clonotype turned up many times. CDR3 DNA: TGTGCCAGCAGCGCAGGACTTCCCTACGAGCAGTACTTC. Protein: CASSAGLPYEQYF. The rearrangement joins TRBV7-9 to TRBJ2-7, with D perhaps TRBD2 (5 bases). This CDR3 is built from 13 residues. The germline V gene encodes CDR1 SEHNR and CDR2 FQNEAQ (reference sequence). With 5 bases removed from V and 2 bases from J, the gap between germline ends came to 10 bases.

This chain joins TRBV27 and TRBJ1-1, with 7 bases identical to TRBD1. Germline CDR1 and CDR2: MNHEY and SMNVEV (reference sequence). The CDR3 contains 13 residues. The V segment lost 3 bases and the J segment 9 bases; nucleotides outside the gene matches: 7. CDR3 region: CASSFDRASKAFF. The CDR3 DNA reads as TGTGCCAGCAGTTTTGACAGGGCGTCTAAAGCTTTCTTT.

This clonotype has at least ten counts. CDR3 DNA: TGCAGCGTTGAACTGCCTAGCGGGGGTTTAGATACGCAGTATTTT. This encodes CSVELPSGGLDTQYF. The rearrangement uses TRBV29-1 and TRBJ2-3; 10 bases fit TRBD2. The CDR3 is 15 amino acids. Germline V gene data show CDR1 as SQVTM and CDR2 as ANQGSEA. V was pared by 2 bases and J by 5 bases, with 7 bases of the junction left unmatched.

The chain links TRBV7-9 to TRBJ2-1; D is unclear. Trimming took 1 base from V and 4 from J, leaving 5 bases between them. Germline loops: CDR1 SEHNR, CDR2 FQNEAQ (reference sequence). The CDR3 has 13 residues. CDR3 nucleotide sequence: TGTGCCAGCAGCTTAGAACAGTACAATGAGCAGTTCTTC. Translating gives CASSLEQYNEQFF.